This T cell receptor (beta chain) was documented in a study of T-cell reconstitution after alpha-beta-depleted transplantation in children. Overall study findings and caveats: Alpha-beta T cells present about two months after transplant were reported to originate from several hundred expanded graft clones. It was newly produced T cells that mostly accounted for T-cell counts and diversity one year after transplant. The origin of high day-60 TCRbeta diversity in some patients lay in surviving recipient T cells and thymic progenitors.

V lost 3 bases to trimming and J lost 2 bases; unmatched junction nucleotides: 4. Germline V gene lookup returns CDR1 KGHSH and CDR2 LQKENI. The CDR3 contains 14 residues. As it was prepared, the TCRbeta library received unique molecular identifiers. TCRdb re-called the PCR reads through MiXCR, storing one row per CDR3 protein. There are about 210,000 distinct CDR3 sequences in the sample; about 15% occur only once, and about 41% lies in the top ten. The table lists this clonotype with a few counts. Its antigen is unidentified. The input for sequencing was PBMCs, mostly from graft donor cells, taken 360 days after TCRalphabeta/CD19-depleted stem cell transplant. The source of this sequence is a male patient between 2 and 15 years old who had a stem cell transplant for acute lymphoblastic leukemia, so the T cells may come from the graft donor. This rearrangement joins TRBV18 to TRBJ2-7; 7 bases are shared with TRBD1. The CDR3 loop reads CASSPDRVAYEQYF. The CDR3 region has the DNA TGTGCCAGCTCACCTGACAGGGTGGCCTACGAGCAGTACTTC.